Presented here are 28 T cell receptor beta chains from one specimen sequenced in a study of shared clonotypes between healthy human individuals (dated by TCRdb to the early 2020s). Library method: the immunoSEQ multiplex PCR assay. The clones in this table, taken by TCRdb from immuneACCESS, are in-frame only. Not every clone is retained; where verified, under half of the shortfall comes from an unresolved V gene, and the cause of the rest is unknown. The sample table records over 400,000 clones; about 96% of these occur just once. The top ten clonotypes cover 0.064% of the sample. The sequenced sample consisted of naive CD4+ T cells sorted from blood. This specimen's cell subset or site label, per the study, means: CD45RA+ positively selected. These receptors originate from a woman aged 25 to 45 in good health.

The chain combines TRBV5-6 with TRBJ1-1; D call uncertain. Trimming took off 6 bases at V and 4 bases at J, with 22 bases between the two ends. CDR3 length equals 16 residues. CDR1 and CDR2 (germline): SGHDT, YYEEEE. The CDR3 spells CASTTASRGEVTEAFF. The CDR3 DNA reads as TGTGCCAGCACCACCGCAAGTCGAGGTGAAGTCACTGAAGCTTTCTTT. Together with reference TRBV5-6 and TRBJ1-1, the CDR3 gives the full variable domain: DAGVTQSPTHLIKTRGQQVTLRCSPKSGHDTVSWYQQALGQGPQFIFQYYEEEERQRGNFPDRFSGHQFPNYSSELNVNALLLGDSALYLCASTTASRGEVTEAFFGQGTRLTVV.

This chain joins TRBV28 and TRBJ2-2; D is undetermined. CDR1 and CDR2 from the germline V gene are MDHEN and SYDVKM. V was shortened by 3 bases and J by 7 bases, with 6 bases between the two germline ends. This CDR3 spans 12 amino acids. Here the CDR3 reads CASSLGGGELFF. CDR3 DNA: TGTGCCAGCAGTTTGGGTGGCGGGGAGCTGTTTTTT.

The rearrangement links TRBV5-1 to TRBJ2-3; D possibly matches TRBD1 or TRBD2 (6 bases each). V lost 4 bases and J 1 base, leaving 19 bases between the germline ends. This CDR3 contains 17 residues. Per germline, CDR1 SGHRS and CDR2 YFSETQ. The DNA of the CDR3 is TGCGCCAGCAGCCTGGGACTCAAGGACAGCGGCACAGATACGCAGTATTTT. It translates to CASSLGLKDSGTDTQYF.

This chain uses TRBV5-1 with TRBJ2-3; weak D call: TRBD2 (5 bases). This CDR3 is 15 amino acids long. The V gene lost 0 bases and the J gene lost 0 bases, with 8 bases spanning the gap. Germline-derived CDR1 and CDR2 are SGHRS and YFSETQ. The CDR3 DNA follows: TGCGCCAGCAGCTTGGTGGAGCGGAGCACAGATACGCAGTATTTT. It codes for CASSLVERSTDTQYF.

The DNA for the CDR3 is TGTGCCTGGAGTGTACAGCTCACAAGCTACGAGCAGTACTTC. It codes for CAWSVQLTSYEQYF. The gene calls are TRBV30 and TRBJ2-7, with D uncertain. The CDR3 runs to 14 residues. The V and J ends lost 0 bases and 3 bases respectively, with 12 bases between them. Germline V gene sequence: CDR1 GTSNPN, CDR2 SVGIG (reference sequence).

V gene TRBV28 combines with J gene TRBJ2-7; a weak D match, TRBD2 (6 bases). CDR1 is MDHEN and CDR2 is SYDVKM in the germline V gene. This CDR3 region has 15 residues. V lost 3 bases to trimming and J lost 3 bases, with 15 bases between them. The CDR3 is CASSFSTGGIYEQYF. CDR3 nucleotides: TGTGCCAGCAGTTTTTCTACAGGAGGGATCTACGAGCAGTACTTC.

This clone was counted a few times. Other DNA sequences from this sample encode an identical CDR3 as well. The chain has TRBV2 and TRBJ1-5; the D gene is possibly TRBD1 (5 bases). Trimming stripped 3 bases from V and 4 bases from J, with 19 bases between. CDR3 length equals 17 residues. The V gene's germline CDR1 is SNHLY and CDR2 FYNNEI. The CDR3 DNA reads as TGTGCCAGCAGTGAGGCTGGGGGACGGCGGGGAAATCAGCCCCAGCATTTT. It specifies CASSEAGGRRGNQPQHF.

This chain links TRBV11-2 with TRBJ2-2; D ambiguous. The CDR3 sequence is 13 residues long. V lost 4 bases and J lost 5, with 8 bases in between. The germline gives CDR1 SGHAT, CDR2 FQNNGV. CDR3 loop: CASSSRSTGELFF. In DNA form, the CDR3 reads TGTGCCAGCAGCTCCCGGAGTACCGGGGAGCTGTTTTTT.

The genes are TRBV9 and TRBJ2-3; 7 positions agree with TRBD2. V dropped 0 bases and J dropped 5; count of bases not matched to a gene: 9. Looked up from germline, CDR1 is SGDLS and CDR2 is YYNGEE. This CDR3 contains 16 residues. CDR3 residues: CASSVGVSGLQDTQYF. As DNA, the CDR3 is TGTGCCAGCAGCGTAGGGGTTAGCGGGCTACAAGATACGCAGTATTTT.

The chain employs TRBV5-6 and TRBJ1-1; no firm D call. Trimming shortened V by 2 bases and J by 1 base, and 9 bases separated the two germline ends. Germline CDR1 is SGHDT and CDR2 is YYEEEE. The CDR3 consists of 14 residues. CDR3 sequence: CASSFAAQNTEAFF. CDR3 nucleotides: TGTGCCAGCAGCTTCGCTGCGCAGAACACTGAAGCTTTCTTT. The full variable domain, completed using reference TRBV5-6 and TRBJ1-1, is DAGVTQSPTHLIKTRGQQVTLRCSPKSGHDTVSWYQQALGQGPQFIFQYYEEEERQRGNFPDRFSGHQFPNYSSELNVNALLLGDSALYLCASSFAAQNTEAFFGQGTRLTVV.

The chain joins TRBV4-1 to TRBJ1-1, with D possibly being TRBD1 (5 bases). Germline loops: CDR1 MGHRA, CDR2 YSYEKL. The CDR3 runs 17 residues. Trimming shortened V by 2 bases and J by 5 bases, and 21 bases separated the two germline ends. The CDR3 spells CASSQSPVGFGGTEAFF. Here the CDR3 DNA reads TGCGCCAGCAGCCAATCACCCGTGGGCTTCGGGGGAACTGAAGCTTTCTTT.

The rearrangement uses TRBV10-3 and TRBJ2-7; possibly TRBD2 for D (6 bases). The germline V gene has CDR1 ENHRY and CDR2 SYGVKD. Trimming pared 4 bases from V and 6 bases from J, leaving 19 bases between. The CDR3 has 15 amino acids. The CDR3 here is CAISARGIGLVEQYF. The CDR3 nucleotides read TGTGCCATCAGTGCCCGCGGGATAGGGTTGGTCGAGCAGTACTTC.

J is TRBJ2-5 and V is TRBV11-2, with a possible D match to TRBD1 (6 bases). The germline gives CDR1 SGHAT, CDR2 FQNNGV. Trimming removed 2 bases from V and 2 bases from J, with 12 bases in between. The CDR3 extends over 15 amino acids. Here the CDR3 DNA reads TGTGCCAGCAGCTTAACAGGGTCGAAACAAGAGACCCAGTACTTC. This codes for CASSLTGSKQETQYF.

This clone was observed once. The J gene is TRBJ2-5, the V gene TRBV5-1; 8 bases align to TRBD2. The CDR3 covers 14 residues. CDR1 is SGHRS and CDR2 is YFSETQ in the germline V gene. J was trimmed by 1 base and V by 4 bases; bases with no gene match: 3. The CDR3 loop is CASSRLALQETQYF. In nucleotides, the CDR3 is TGCGCCAGCAGCCGACTAGCGCTCCAAGAGACCCAGTACTTC.

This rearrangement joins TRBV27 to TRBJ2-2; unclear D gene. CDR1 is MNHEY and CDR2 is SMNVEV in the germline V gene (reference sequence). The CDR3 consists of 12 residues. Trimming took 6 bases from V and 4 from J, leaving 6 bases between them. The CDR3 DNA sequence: TGTGCCAGCAGACAGAGCACCGGGGAGCTGTTTTTT. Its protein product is CASRQSTGELFF.

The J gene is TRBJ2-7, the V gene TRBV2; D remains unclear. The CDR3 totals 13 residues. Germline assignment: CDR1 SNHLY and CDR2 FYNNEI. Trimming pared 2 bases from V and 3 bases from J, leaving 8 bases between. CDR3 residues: CASSEQRVYEQYF. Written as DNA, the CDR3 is TGTGCCAGCAGTGAACAGAGAGTCTACGAGCAGTACTTC.

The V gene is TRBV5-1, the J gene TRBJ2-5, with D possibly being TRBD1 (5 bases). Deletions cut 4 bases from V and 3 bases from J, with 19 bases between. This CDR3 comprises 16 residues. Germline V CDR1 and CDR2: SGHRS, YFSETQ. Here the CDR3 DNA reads TGCGCCAGCAGCCCGTGGGGCGGAGTTAATAAAGAGACCCAGTACTTC. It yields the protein CASSPWGGVNKETQYF.

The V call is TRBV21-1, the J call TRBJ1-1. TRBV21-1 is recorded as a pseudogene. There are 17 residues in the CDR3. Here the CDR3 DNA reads TGTGCCAGCAGCAAAGGCGACGGGTTGTCCTTGAACACTGAAGCTTTCTTT. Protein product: CASSKGDGLSLNTEAFF.

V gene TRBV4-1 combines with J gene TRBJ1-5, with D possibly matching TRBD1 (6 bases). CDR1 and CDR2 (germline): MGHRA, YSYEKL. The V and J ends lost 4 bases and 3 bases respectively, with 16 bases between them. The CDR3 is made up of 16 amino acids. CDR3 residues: CASSLSPDRYNQPQHF. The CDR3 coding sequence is TGCGCCAGCAGCCTGTCACCAGACAGGTACAATCAGCCCCAGCATTTT.

CDR3 sequence reads: CASGLYETQYF. The CDR3 region has the DNA TGTGCCAGCGGCCTCTATGAGACCCAGTACTTC. The chain joins TRBV2 to TRBJ2-5; D is undetermined. CDR1 is SNHLY and CDR2 is FYNNEI in the germline V gene. The CDR3 is 11 amino acids. The ends were cut back, 8 bases at V and 5 bases at J, with 9 bases in the middle.

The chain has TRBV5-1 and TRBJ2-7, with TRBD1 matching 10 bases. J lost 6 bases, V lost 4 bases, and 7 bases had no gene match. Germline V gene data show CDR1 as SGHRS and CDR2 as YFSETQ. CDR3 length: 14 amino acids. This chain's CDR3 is CASSLRDRGPEQYF. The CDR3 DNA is TGCGCCAGCAGCCTACGGGACAGGGGACCCGAGCAGTACTTC. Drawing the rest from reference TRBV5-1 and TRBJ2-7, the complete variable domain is KAGVTQTPRYLIKTRGQQVTLSCSPISGHRSVSWYQQTPGQGLQFLFEYFSETQRNKGNFPGRFSGRQFSNSRSEMNVSTLELGDSALYLCASSLRDRGPEQYFGPGTRLTVT.

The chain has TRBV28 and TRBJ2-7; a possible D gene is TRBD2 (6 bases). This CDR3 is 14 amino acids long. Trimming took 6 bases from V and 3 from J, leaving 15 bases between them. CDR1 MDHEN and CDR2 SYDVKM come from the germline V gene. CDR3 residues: CASSLLGEVYEQYF. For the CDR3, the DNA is TGTGCCAGCAGCCTCCTAGGGGAGGTCTACGAGCAGTACTTC.

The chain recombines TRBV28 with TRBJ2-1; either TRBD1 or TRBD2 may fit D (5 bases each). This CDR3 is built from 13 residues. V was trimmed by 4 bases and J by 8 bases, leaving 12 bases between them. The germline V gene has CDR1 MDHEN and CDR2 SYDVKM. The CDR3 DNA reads TGTGCCAGCAGTTACGGGGCCGCCTATGAGCAGTTCTTC. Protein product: CASSYGAAYEQFF.

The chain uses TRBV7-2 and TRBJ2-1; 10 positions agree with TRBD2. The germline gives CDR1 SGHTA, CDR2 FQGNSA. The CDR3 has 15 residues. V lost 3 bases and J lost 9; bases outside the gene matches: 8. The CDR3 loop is CASSLRTSGKSEQFF. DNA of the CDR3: TGTGCCAGCAGCTTGAGAACTAGCGGGAAGAGTGAGCAGTTCTTC.

CDR3 amino acids: CASSLDRTEETQYF. The CDR3 coding sequence is TGCGCCAGCAGCTTGGATCGGACAGAAGAGACCCAGTACTTC. The V call is TRBV5-1, the J call TRBJ2-5; a weak D match, TRBD1 (6 bases). The CDR3 has 14 amino acids. The V end was cut by 0 bases, the J end by 3 bases, with 9 bases between. The germline gives CDR1 SGHRS, CDR2 YFSETQ.

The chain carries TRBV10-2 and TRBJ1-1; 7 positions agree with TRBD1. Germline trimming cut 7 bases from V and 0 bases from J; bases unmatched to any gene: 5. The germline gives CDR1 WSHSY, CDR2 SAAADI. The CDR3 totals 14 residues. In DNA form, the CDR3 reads TGCGCCAGCACCGACAGGGTTTTGAACACTGAAGCTTTCTTT. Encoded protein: CASTDRVLNTEAFF.

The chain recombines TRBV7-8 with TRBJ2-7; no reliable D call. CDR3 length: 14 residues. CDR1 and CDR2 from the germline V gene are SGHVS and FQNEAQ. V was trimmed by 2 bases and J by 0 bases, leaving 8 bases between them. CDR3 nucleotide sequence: TGTGCCAGCAGCTTACGAGCGACCTCCTACGAGCAGTACTTC. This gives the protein CASSLRATSYEQYF.

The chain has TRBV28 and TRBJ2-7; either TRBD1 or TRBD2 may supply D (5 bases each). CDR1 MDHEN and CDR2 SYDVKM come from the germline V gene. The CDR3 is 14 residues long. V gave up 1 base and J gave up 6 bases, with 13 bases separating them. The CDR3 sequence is CASSLSVPGTEQYF. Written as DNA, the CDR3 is TGTGCCAGCAGTTTATCTGTTCCGGGGACCGAGCAGTACTTC. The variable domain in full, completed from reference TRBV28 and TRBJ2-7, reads DVKVTQSSRYLVKRTGEKVFLECVQDMDHENMFWYRQDPGLGLRLIYFSYDVKMKEKGDIPEGYSVSREKKERFSLILESASTNQTSMYLCASSLSVPGTEQYFGPGTRLTVT.